This T cell receptor (beta chain) was identified during a study of prognosis after radiotherapy for stage I lung cancer. About the study: Ages of the approximately 12 men and 5 to 7 women ranged 53 to 84 years, median 74.5.

Trimming stripped 0 bases from V and 1 base from J, with 8 bases between. Germline V lookup: CDR1 SGHRS, CDR2 YFSETQ. This CDR3 is built from 15 residues. Genomic DNA was subjected to two-round multiplex PCR for amplification of TCR beta CDR3. The first PCR round targeted every TRBV and TRBJ gene with specific primers. A single record per CDR3 protein comes from TCRdb applying MiXCR to the multiplex PCR reads. Among 15,000 or so distinct CDR3 sequences listed, around half were seen once. Every member of the patient group was node-negative on CT and PET/CT (none had prior chemotherapy, radiotherapy or other malignancies). Many counts were recorded for this clonotype.

The material was PBMCs, obtained before or after stereotactic body radiation therapy (not recorded which). This TCR came from a donor aged 50 or older with non-small cell lung cancer. The genes are TRBV5-1 and TRBJ1-5, with D possibly matching TRBD1 (5 bases). CDR3 region: CASSLGEGSNQPQHF. The CDR3 DNA reads as TGCGCCAGCAGCTTGGGGGAGGGGAGCAATCAGCCCCAGCATTTT. Full variable domain (outside the CDR3, taken from reference TRBV5-1 and TRBJ1-5): KAGVTQTPRYLIKTRGQQVTLSCSPISGHRSVSWYQQTPGQGLQFLFEYFSETQRNKGNFPGRFSGRQFSNSRSEMNVSTLELGDSALYLCASSLGEGSNQPQHFGDGTRLSIL.